The 23 T cell receptor beta chains below come from one sample, sequenced in a study of T-cell reconstitution after alpha-beta-depleted transplantation in children. Construction of the TCRbeta library involved unique molecular identifiers. TCRdb re-called the PCR reads through MiXCR, storing one row per CDR3 protein. The sample holds some 200,000 distinct CDR3 sequences; about 6.4% are singletons and the top ten take about 2.9%. The specimen was PBMCs from the stem cell graft donor, collected from the stem cell graft. All receptors come from a human donor who donated a stem cell graft to a child with Wiskott-Aldrich syndrome.

Of note for this clonotype: Being one base from a much bigger clone, this may be a read error. This rearrangement joins TRBV12-3 or TRBV12-4 to TRBJ2-1; weak D call: TRBD2 (6 bases). V was cut by 4 bases and J by 1 base, with 11 bases left in between. This CDR3 comprises 15 residues. CDR3 amino acids: CASSSELASYNEQFF. CDR3 coding DNA: TGTGCCAGCAGTTCGGAACTAGCTTCCTACAATGAGCAGTTCTTC.

This clonotype was seen repeatedly, ten times or more. The chain uses TRBV9 and TRBJ2-1, with D unresolved. Germline values: CDR1 SGDLS, CDR2 YYNGEE. V gave up 0 bases and J gave up 0 bases, with 13 bases separating them. This CDR3 region has 17 residues. The CDR3 coding sequence is TGTGCCAGCAGCGTAGACCCTGAACCGAGCTCCTACAATGAGCAGTTCTTC. As protein: CASSVDPEPSSYNEQFF.

This clonotype appeared many times. The chain recombines TRBV20-1 with TRBJ1-2; tentatively, D is TRBD1 (5 bases). The V and J ends lost 2 bases and 5 bases respectively, with 12 bases between them. This CDR3 contains 13 residues. From germline, CDR1 is DFQATT and CDR2 SNEGSKA (reference sequence). The CDR3 is CSARIGTDYGYTF. In nucleotides, the CDR3 is TGCAGTGCTAGAATAGGGACTGATTATGGCTACACCTTC.

This clonotype has ten or more counts. CDR3 DNA sequence: TGTGCCAGCAGTTCCGGGACAGGTTCCTACGAGCAGTACTTC. The encoded protein is CASSSGTGSYEQYF. The chain has TRBV6-5 and TRBJ2-7; 8 bases are shared with TRBD1. Germline lookup yields CDR1 MNHEY and CDR2 SVGAGI. The V gene end was trimmed by 4 bases and the J gene end by 1 base; junction bases not matched to a gene: 3. The length of the CDR3 is 14 residues.

This clonotype was seen at least ten times. The chain uses TRBV4-3 and TRBJ2-7, with 8 positions matching TRBD2. The V gene's germline CDR1 is LGHNA and CDR2 YSLEER. This CDR3 comprises 14 residues. The V and J ends lost 4 bases and 5 bases, in that order; junction bases with no gene match: 7. Written as DNA, the CDR3 is TGCGCCAGCAGCCGGGGGGGACTAGGAGACGAGCAGTACTTC. It specifies CASSRGGLGDEQYF.

This clonotype was detected many times. This chain connects TRBV6-1 to TRBJ2-7; 7 bases match TRBD1. Germline trimming cut 9 bases from V and 4 bases from J; bases unmatched to any gene: 15. The CDR3 is made up of 15 amino acids. Germline lookup yields CDR1 MNHNS and CDR2 SASEGT. In DNA, the CDR3 is TGTGCCAGAGAAACCGACAGGGAGCGATTTTACGAGCAGTACTTC. Residues: CARETDRERFYEQYF.

This clonotype was seen more than once but under ten times. This chain joins TRBV6-2 or TRBV6-3 and TRBJ2-1; 11 bases are shared with TRBD2. V was clipped by 0 bases and J by 2 bases; unmatched bases: 15. This CDR3 region has 21 residues. CDR1 and CDR2 from the germline V gene are MNHEY and SVGEGT. This CDR3 is CASSYSGEDKLAGATYNEQFF. The CDR3 region has the DNA TGTGCCAGCAGTTACTCCGGAGAAGATAAACTAGCGGGAGCAACCTACAATGAGCAGTTCTTC.

The sample holds many counts of this clonotype. The chain is built from TRBV12-3 or TRBV12-4 and TRBJ1-4; 9 positions match TRBD1. The CDR3 length is 15 residues. V gave up 5 bases and J gave up 7 bases; unmatched junction bases: 8. This CDR3 is CASSRPGQGFEKLFF. Written as DNA, the CDR3 is TGTGCCAGCAGTCGTCCGGGACAGGGATTTGAAAAACTGTTTTTT.

This clonotype has at least ten counts. The V call is TRBV12-3 or TRBV12-4, the J call TRBJ1-2, with 10 positions matching TRBD1. The CDR3 runs to 16 residues. V lost 6 bases, J lost 6 bases, and 13 bases stayed unmatched. The CDR3 is CASRPAGQGFVNGYTF. In DNA, the CDR3 is TGTGCCAGCAGACCGGCGGGACAGGGGTTCGTAAATGGCTACACCTTC.

There are many counts of this clonotype. V gene TRBV20-1 combines with J gene TRBJ2-1; 10 nucleotides line up with TRBD2. The CDR3 extends over 15 amino acids. The V gene end was trimmed by 3 bases and the J gene end by 10 bases; junction bases not matched to a gene: 12. CDR1 is DFQATT and CDR2 is SNEGSKA in the germline V gene (reference sequence). This CDR3 reads CSASSTSGAVGEQFF. CDR3 DNA: TGCAGTGCTAGTAGCACTAGCGGGGCCGTGGGGGAGCAGTTCTTC.

Ten or more counts support this clonotype. CDR3 DNA sequence: TGTGCCAGCAGCGGGGACCCACCGAACTCGAACACTGAAGCTTTCTTT. Translated, it gives CASSGDPPNSNTEAFF. V is TRBV7-9 and J is TRBJ1-1; D may be TRBD1 (5 bases). The germline V gene has CDR1 SEHNR and CDR2 FQNEAQ (reference sequence). V dropped 5 bases and J dropped 1 base, with 17 bases sitting between them. The CDR3 totals 16 residues.

This clonotype was counted at least ten times. For the CDR3, the DNA is TGTGCCAGCAGTGAAACAGTTCCCCGGGCTAGCAATCAGCCCCAGCATTTT. It encodes CASSETVPRASNQPQHF. The chain carries TRBV6-1 and TRBJ1-5; D gene ambiguous. This CDR3 is built from 17 residues. In germline, CDR1 is MNHNS, CDR2 SASEGT. Between the trimmed V and J ends, which lost 2 bases and 0 bases, there was a span of 14 bases.

The chain combines TRBV28 with TRBJ2-3, with 10 nucleotides matching TRBD2. The CDR3 loop spans 19 amino acids. The trim removed 1 base at V and 0 bases at J, leaving 10 bases unmatched. From germline, CDR1 is MDHEN and CDR2 SYDVKM. In DNA, the CDR3 is TGTGCCAGCAGTTTATCCCTGAGCGGGGGGGGCTCTAGCACAGATACGCAGTATTTT. As protein: CASSLSLSGGGSSTDTQYF.

This clonotype was counted many times. The chain has TRBV10-1 and TRBJ2-2, with D unclear. Trimming left V 7 bases short and J 1 base short, with 10 bases between. The CDR3 is made up of 14 amino acids. The germline V gene encodes CDR1 WNHNN and CDR2 SYGVQD (reference sequence). The CDR3 spells CASTPGLNTGELFF. In DNA form, the CDR3 reads TGCGCCAGCACCCCAGGCTTGAACACCGGGGAGCTGTTTTTT.

Note on this clonotype: One end of the junction does not line up with germline, which may come from a read error. The chain uses TRBV3-1 and TRBJ2-3, with no clear D. CDR1 LGHDT and CDR2 YNNKEL come from the germline V gene (reference sequence). The CDR3 spans 17 residues. CDR3 loop: CGSSQDDSLGSTDTQYF. Here the CDR3 DNA reads TGTGGCAGCAGCCAAGATGATAGCCTCGGCTCCACAGATACGCAGTATTTT.

In this sample, this clonotype turned up many times. The chain recombines TRBV10-3 with TRBJ2-7; D unclear. The CDR3 has 14 amino acids. Germline values: CDR1 ENHRY, CDR2 SYGVKD. Trimming took 9 bases from V and 2 from J, leaving 17 bases between them. In nucleotides, the CDR3 is TGTGCCATTGGCCTAACTCTGGGGACCTACGAGCAGTACTTC. This codes for CAIGLTLGTYEQYF.

This clonotype turned up a few times. J is TRBJ2-7 and V is TRBV20-1; TRBD1 agrees at 7 bases. Trimming at V came to 0 bases and at J to 0 bases, leaving 5 bases not matched to a gene. The CDR3 totals 15 residues. Looked up from germline, CDR1 is DFQATT and CDR2 is SNEGSKA (reference sequence). CDR3 region: CSARERDSNSYEQYF. The DNA of the CDR3 is TGCAGTGCTAGAGAACGGGACAGCAACTCCTACGAGCAGTACTTC.

In its sample, this clonotype was seen many times. The V call is TRBV4-1, the J call TRBJ1-4; the match to TRBD1 covers 10 bases. This CDR3 is built from 16 residues. Per the germline V gene, CDR1 is MGHRA and CDR2 is YSYEKL. V lost 4 bases and J lost 4; bases outside the gene matches: 6. Written as DNA, the CDR3 is TGCGCCAGCAGCCCTCCCTGGGACAGGGGTAATGAAAAACTGTTTTTT. Translating gives CASSPPWDRGNEKLFF.

This clonotype came up many times. This chain uses TRBV29-1 with TRBJ2-1; 8 nucleotides match TRBD1. The germline CDR1 and CDR2 sequences are SQVTM and ANQGSEA. This CDR3 has 13 amino acids. With V trimmed by 6 bases and J by 9 bases, 10 bases remained unmatched. The DNA for the CDR3 is TGCAGCGTCCGCACGACAGGGGCGGGTGAGCAGTTCTTC. Translated: CSVRTTGAGEQFF.

This clonotype occurred a few times. CDR3 residues: CASTVDSTDTQYF. As DNA, the CDR3 is TGTGCCAGCACCGTTGATAGCACAGATACGCAGTATTTT. The chain employs TRBV12-3 or TRBV12-4 and TRBJ2-3; D call uncertain. Trimming cost V 7 bases and J 0 bases, with 8 bases left between them. This CDR3 comprises 13 residues.

CDR3: CASSTTGAGGFQPQHF. The CDR3 DNA follows: TGTGCCAGCAGCACGACCGGGGCAGGGGGTTTCCAGCCCCAGCATTTT. The chain has TRBV6-1 and TRBJ1-5; TRBD1 agrees at 7 bases. V shed 6 bases and J 7 bases; nucleotides not matched to a gene: 15. The length of the CDR3 is 16 residues. Germline V gene lookup returns CDR1 MNHNS and CDR2 SASEGT.

In its sample, this clonotype was seen many times. The rearrangement links TRBV24-1 to TRBJ2-1; D uncertain. V lost 0 bases, J lost 7 bases, and 15 bases lay in between. CDR1 KGHDR and CDR2 SFDVKD come from the germline V gene. The CDR3 has 16 amino acids. CDR3 sequence: CATSDLYANGGNEQFF. Written as DNA, the CDR3 is TGTGCCACCAGTGATTTGTACGCCAACGGTGGGAATGAGCAGTTCTTC.

There are a few counts of this clonotype. The chain is built from TRBV12-5 and TRBJ2-3; no reliable D call. Trimming removed 7 bases from V and 0 bases from J, with 11 bases in between. The CDR3 runs to 14 residues. The germline V gene has CDR1 LGHNT and CDR2 FRNRAP. The DNA for the CDR3 is TGTGCTAGTGCCGACATCGCTAGCACAGATACGCAGTATTTT. Protein product: CASADIASTDTQYF.